This TCR beta chain emerged from a study of blood T cell repertoires in COVID-19. Looking at the study overall: Researchers got acute and convalescent COVID-19 samples from the United States, Italy and Spain. In each case, the material was cDNA or gDNA derived from T cells, B-cell-depleted T cells, or PBMCs.

The length of the CDR3 is 15 residues. The ends were cut back, 1 base at V and 3 bases at J, with 13 bases in the middle. Germline V gene lookup returns CDR1 MNHEY and CDR2 SMNVEV (reference sequence). Sequencing was performed with immunoSEQ multiplex PCR; in TCRdb, only in-frame clones are kept and a portion is missing. The table has under 250,000 clones, roughly 85% seen once. This clone was seen only once. The sequenced material came from peripheral blood. The origin of this receptor is a man between 18 and 35 years old with active or convalescent COVID-19. The V gene is TRBV27, the J gene TRBJ2-7, with D perhaps matching TRBD1 (6 bases). As DNA, the CDR3 is TGTGCCAGCAGTTTATTCCAGGGGTCCATCTACGAGCAGTACTTC. This gives the protein CASSLFQGSIYEQYF.